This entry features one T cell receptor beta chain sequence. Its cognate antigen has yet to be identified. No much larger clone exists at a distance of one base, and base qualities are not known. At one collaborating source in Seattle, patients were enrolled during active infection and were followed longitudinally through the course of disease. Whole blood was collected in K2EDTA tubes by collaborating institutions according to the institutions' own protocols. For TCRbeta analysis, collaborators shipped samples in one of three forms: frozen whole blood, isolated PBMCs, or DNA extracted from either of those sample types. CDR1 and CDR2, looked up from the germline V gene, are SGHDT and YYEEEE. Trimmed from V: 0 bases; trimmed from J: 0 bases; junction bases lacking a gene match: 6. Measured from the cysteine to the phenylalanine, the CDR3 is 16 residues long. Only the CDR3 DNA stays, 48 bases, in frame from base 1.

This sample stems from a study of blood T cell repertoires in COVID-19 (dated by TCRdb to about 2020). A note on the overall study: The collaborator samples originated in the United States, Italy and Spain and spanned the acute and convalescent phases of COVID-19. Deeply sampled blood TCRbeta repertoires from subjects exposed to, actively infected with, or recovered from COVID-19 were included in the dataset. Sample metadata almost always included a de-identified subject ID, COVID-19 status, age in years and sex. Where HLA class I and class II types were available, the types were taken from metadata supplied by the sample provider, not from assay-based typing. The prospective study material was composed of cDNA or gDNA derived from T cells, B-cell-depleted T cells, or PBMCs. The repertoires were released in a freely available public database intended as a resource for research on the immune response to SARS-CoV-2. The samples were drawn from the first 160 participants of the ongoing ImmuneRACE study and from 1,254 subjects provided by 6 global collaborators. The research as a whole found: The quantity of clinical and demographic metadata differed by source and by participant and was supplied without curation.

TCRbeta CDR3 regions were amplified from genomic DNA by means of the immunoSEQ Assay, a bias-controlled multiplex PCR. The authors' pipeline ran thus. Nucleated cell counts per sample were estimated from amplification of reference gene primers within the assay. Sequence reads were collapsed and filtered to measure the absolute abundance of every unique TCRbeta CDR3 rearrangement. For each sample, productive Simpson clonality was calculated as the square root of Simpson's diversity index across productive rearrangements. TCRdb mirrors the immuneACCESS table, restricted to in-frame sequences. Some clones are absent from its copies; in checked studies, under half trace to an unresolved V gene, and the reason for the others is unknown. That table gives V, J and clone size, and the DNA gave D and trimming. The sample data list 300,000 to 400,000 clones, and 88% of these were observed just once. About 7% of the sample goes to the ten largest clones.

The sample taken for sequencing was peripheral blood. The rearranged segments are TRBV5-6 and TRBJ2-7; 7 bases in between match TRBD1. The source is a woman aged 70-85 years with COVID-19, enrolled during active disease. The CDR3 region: CASSLATGVTSYEQYF. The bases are TGTGCCAGCAGCTTGGCCACAGGGGTTACCTCCTACGAGCAGTACTTC.